Presented here are 13 T cell receptor beta chains from one specimen sequenced in a study of radiation and T cells in renal cell carcinoma. Time point indicated: blood 4 weeks post-SBRT, at nephrectomy. Treatment: 15 Gy SBRT to primary tumor, nephrectomy 4 weeks later. Here immunoSEQ multiplex PCR was the method, and the copy in TCRdb shows in-frame clones only, minus some. The sample lists 140,000 or so clones, 80% to 90% occurring once. The starting material was blood, obtained from a patient whose treatment included radiotherapy and nephrectomy. The receptors were gathered from a woman between 45 and 65 years old with renal cell carcinoma.

The gene calls are TRBV6-1 and TRBJ2-7; 7 bases map to TRBD2. CDR3 length: 15 residues. Looked up from germline, CDR1 is MNHNS and CDR2 is SASEGT. Trimming at V came to 0 bases and at J to 7 bases, leaving 9 bases not matched to a gene. CDR3: CASSEARAGEREQYF. CDR3 DNA: TGTGCCAGCAGTGAAGCAAGGGCGGGAGAGAGGGAGCAGTACTTC.

This chain uses TRBV27 with TRBJ2-7, with TRBD1 as a possible D gene (5 bases). V dropped 6 bases and J dropped 1 base, with 10 bases sitting between them. The germline V gene encodes CDR1 MNHEY and CDR2 SMNVEV (reference sequence). The CDR3 is made up of 13 amino acids. Here the CDR3 DNA reads TGTGCCAGCAGCGACAGCCCTTCCTACGAGCAGTACTTC. It specifies CASSDSPSYEQYF.

There are a few counts of this clone. The V and J genes are TRBV4-2 and TRBJ2-7; 7 bases are a match to TRBD1. CDR1 and CDR2 from the germline V gene are LGHNA and YNFKEQ. The CDR3 runs to 13 residues. With 6 bases clipped from V and 0 bases from J, the junction kept 2 bases outside the gene matches. CDR3 sequence (DNA): TGTGCCAGCAGAGGACAGGCCTCCTACGAGCAGTACTTC. It encodes CASRGQASYEQYF.

The chain recombines TRBV4-3 with TRBJ2-1; 7 bases match TRBD2. CDR1 LGHNA and CDR2 YSLEER come from the germline V gene. V lost 4 bases to trimming and J lost 4 bases; unmatched junction nucleotides: 7. The CDR3 spans 15 residues. The CDR3 here is CASSPNWGGYNEQFF. Written as DNA, the CDR3 is TGCGCCAGCAGCCCCAATTGGGGGGGTTACAATGAGCAGTTCTTC.

The chain joins TRBV2 to TRBJ2-1; tentatively, D is TRBD1 (7 bases). CDR1 is SNHLY and CDR2 is FYNNEI in the germline V gene. The CDR3 extends over 15 amino acids. Trimming shortened V by 6 bases and J by 5 bases, and 17 bases separated the two germline ends. The CDR3 DNA sequence: TGTGCCAGCAGCCCCTGGCAGGGGGGAAACAATGAGCAGTTCTTC. Translating it yields CASSPWQGGNNEQFF.

This rearrangement joins TRBV18 to TRBJ2-3; 14 bases are a match to TRBD2. The CDR3 runs to 15 residues. Trimming took 6 bases from V and 5 from J; bases not matched to a gene: 4. Germline loops: CDR1 KGHSH, CDR2 LQKENI. The CDR3 loop is CASSSGTSGGDTQYF. The CDR3 nucleotides are TGTGCCAGCTCGTCGGGGACTAGCGGGGGAGATACGCAGTATTTT.

The CDR3 DNA sequence: TGTGCCAGCAGCTTGGCCGGGGCAGAGACAGCTTTCTTT. It encodes CASSLAGAETAFF. This sequence joins TRBV5-6 and TRBJ1-1; a weak D match, TRBD1 (5 bases). With 0 bases removed from V and 10 bases from J, the gap between germline ends came to 13 bases. The CDR3 covers 13 residues. CDR1 and CDR2 from the germline V gene are SGHDT and YYEEEE.

J is TRBJ2-7 and V is TRBV19, with D possibly being TRBD1 (6 bases). The V end was cut by 9 bases, the J end by 2 bases, with 17 bases between. CDR1 is LNHDA and CDR2 is SQIVND in the germline V gene (reference sequence). There are 14 residues in the CDR3. DNA of the CDR3: TGTGCCAGCCAGGCGTCAGGGGACCCCTACGAGCAGTACTTC. Translation gives CASQASGDPYEQYF. The variable domain in full, completed from reference TRBV19 and TRBJ2-7, reads DGGITQSPKYLFRKEGQNVTLSCEQNLNHDAMYWYRQDPGQGLRLIYYSQIVNDFQKGDIAEGYSVSREKKESFPLTVTSAQKNPTAFYLCASQASGDPYEQYFGPGTRLTVT.

The chain joins TRBV9 to TRBJ2-2; 15 bases align to TRBD2. The CDR3 contains 14 residues. The ends lost 10 bases at V and 10 bases at J; junction bases unmatched: 8. Germline lookup yields CDR1 SGDLS and CDR2 YYNGEE. DNA for the CDR3: TGTGCCTCAGGACTAGCGGGAGGGCCGGTGGAGCTGTTTTTT. Its translation: CASGLAGGPVELFF.

The chain is built from TRBV19 and TRBJ2-2, with a weak D call TRBD1 (6 bases). CDR3 length equals 14 residues. The ends were cut back, 10 bases at V and 1 base at J, with 13 bases in the middle. CDR1 is LNHDA and CDR2 is SQIVND in the germline V gene (reference sequence). The CDR3 sequence is CATQGQMNTGELFF. Written as DNA, the CDR3 is TGTGCCACCCAGGGGCAGATGAACACCGGGGAGCTGTTTTTT. The full variable domain, its missing parts supplied by reference TRBV19 and TRBJ2-2, is DGGITQSPKYLFRKEGQNVTLSCEQNLNHDAMYWYRQDPGQGLRLIYYSQIVNDFQKGDIAEGYSVSREKKESFPLTVTSAQKNPTAFYLCATQGQMNTGELFFGEGSRLTVL.

The chain has TRBV4-3 and TRBJ2-7; 8 nucleotides agree with TRBD2. CDR3 size: 15 residues. Germline V gives CDR1 LGHNA, CDR2 YSLEER. J lost 4 bases, V lost 0 bases, and 5 bases had no gene match. The DNA for the CDR3 is TGCGCCAGCAGCCAAGATCATCGCGGGAGGTACGAGCAGTACTTC. The encoded protein is CASSQDHRGRYEQYF.

V and J are TRBV7-6 and TRBJ2-7; the D is unclear. The CDR3 totals 13 residues. Between the trimmed V and J ends, which lost 1 base and 2 bases, there was a span of 6 bases. Per the germline V gene, CDR1 is SGHVS and CDR2 is FNYEAQ. The CDR3 DNA sequence: TGTGCCAGCAGCTTAGGGGCTACCTACGAGCAGTACTTC. Its protein is CASSLGATYEQYF.

This clone was seen only a few times. The rearrangement uses TRBV7-2 and TRBJ2-5, with unresolved D. CDR3 length: 13 amino acids. CDR1 SGHTA and CDR2 FQGNSA come from the germline V gene. The V gene lost 2 bases and the J gene lost 1 base, with 5 bases spanning the gap. The CDR3: CASSLTLQETQYF. CDR3 nucleotide sequence: TGTGCCAGCAGCTTAACACTCCAAGAGACCCAGTACTTC. Full variable domain (missing parts from reference TRBV7-2 and TRBJ2-5): GAGVSQSPSNKVTEKGKDVELRCDPISGHTALYWYRQSLGQGLEFLIYFQGNSAPDKSGLPSDRFSAERTGGSVSTLTIQRTQQEDSAVYLCASSLTLQETQYFGPGTRLLVL.